The TCR beta chain under discussion was sequenced for a study of early T cells in non-severe SARS-CoV-2 infection. Study-wide context: The input, bulk RNA from unsorted whole blood, was sequenced, and chains were unpaired.

Germline V gene lookup returns CDR1 MNHNY and CDR2 SVGAGI (reference sequence). The V and J ends lost 11 bases and 6 bases respectively, with 20 bases between them. The CDR3 contains 14 residues. This clonotype was counted many times. The antigen remains undetermined. The study, taken as a whole, reports: Lookups in VDJdb leaned toward anti-spike CD8 responses and missed private and CD4 specificities.

The protocol attached unique molecular identifiers to individual cDNA molecules. TCRdb reprocessed the 5' RACE reads via MiXCR and lists one record per CDR3 protein. The table records over 60,000 distinct CDR3 sequences, approximately 14% of them present only once. This clonotype was obtained from an adult who was a healthcare worker with PCR-confirmed SARS-CoV-2 infection or an uninfected control (not recorded which). This rearrangement joins TRBV6-6 to TRBJ1-5, with a possible D match to TRBD1 (5 bases). The sample was whole blood. CDR3 nucleotide sequence: TGTGCCCACAGCGGGGGAGCTGGAGGTCAGCCCCAGCATTTT. It yields the protein CAHSGGAGGQPQHF.